This passage covers 21 T cell receptor beta chains from one sample sequenced in a study of tissue T cells after allogeneic stem cell transplantation. The time point: mouse harvest day 7 after allogeneic transplant. Each mouse received 10^7 T-cell-depleted marrow cells plus 10^6 splenic CD5+ T cells by tail vein. The protocol was immunoSEQ multiplex PCR, while the TCRdb copy is restricted to in-frame clones and leaves out a portion. The sample comprises about 2,200 clones, about 60% of which are singletons, and roughly 24% rests with the top ten. The sequencing sample was made of spleen. Receptors were obtained from a female BALB/c mouse given C57BL/6 T cells with graft-versus-host disease after an allogeneic hematopoietic cell transplant.

This clone was picked up a small number of times. Gene names follow the mouse nomenclature. The DNA ends 1 residue before the CDR3 does, and the rest of the CDR3 is filled in from the germline J gene. The chain is built from TRBV16 and TRBJ2-7; weak D call: TRBD2 (6 bases). The CDR3 is 14 amino acids. Germline V gene lookup returns CDR1 SGHSA and CDR2 FRNQAP. V was trimmed by 5 bases and J by 0 bases, leaving 11 bases between them. The CDR3 bases that were read are TGTGCAAGCAGCCAAGGACTGTCCTCCTATGAACAGTAC. Residues: CASSQGLSSYEQY. The complete CDR3 sequence is CASSQGLSSYEQYF.

As to this clone: The gene symbols are mouse symbols. The read falls 1 residue short of the CDR3 end, and the missing part is taken from the germline J gene. The chain couples TRBV26 to TRBJ2-7; D might be TRBD1 (5 bases). This CDR3 has 13 residues. V shed 5 bases and J shed 5 bases, with 13 bases lying between them. Germline loops: CDR1 KGHPV, CDR2 FQNQEV (reference sequence). CDR3 loop: CASSKTGLDEQYF. Partial CDR3 DNA: TGTGCCAGCAGTAAAACAGGATTGGATGAACAGTAC. The full variable domain, in which reference TRBV26 and TRBJ2-7 provide the parts outside the CDR3, is NSKVIQTPRYLVKGQGQKAKMRCIPEKGHPVVFWYQQNKNNEFKFLINFQNQEVLQQIDMTEKRFSAECPSNSPCSLEIQSSEAGDSALYLCASSKTGLDEQYFGPGTRLTVL.

This clone has more than one count but fewer than ten. Each gene name is a mouse one. The sequence runs out 1 residue before the end of the CDR3; the remainder is reconstructed from the germline J gene. V is TRBV5 and J is TRBJ2-4; 9 bases are shared with TRBD2. V was pared by 6 bases and J by 4 bases, with 2 bases of the junction left unmatched. The CDR3 has 13 residues. Germline V gives CDR1 LGHNA, CDR2 YNLKQL (reference sequence). The DNA read from the CDR3 is TGTGCCAGCAGTCGGACTGGGGAAAACACCTTGTAC. It is translated as CASSRTGENTLY. The CDR3 in full is CASSRTGENTLYF.

In regard to this clone: The genes are named according to mouse. The missing CDR3 end, 1 residue past where the read stops, is filled in from the germline J gene. The chain combines TRBV1 with TRBJ1-6; possible D gene TRBD1, 5 bases. TRBJ1-6 is an open reading frame, and its role is uncertain. CDR3 length equals 15 residues. Trimming removed 1 base at V and 5 bases at J, with 9 bases between. Germline CDR1 and CDR2: NSQYPW and LRSPGD (reference sequence). CDR3 DNA, as far as it was read: TGCACCTGCAGTGCAGGGGTGGGGCATAATTCGCCCCTCTAC. Amino acids: CTCSAGVGHNSPLY. The whole CDR3 is CTCSAGVGHNSPLYF.

A note on this clone: Gene names follow the mouse nomenclature. The read gets to within 1 residue of the CDR3 end, and the germline J gene fills in the rest. The rearrangement links TRBV16 to TRBJ2-5; 8 bases match TRBD2. Trimming cost V 0 bases and J 5 bases; bases outside gene matches: 4. CDR1 SGHSA and CDR2 FRNQAP come from the germline V gene. This CDR3 spans 15 amino acids. CDR3 DNA (partial): TGTGCAAGCAGCTTAGATCCTGGGGGGAGAGACACCCAGTAC. This translates into CASSLDPGGRDTQY. The CDR3 as a whole reads CASSLDPGGRDTQYF.

Concerning this clone itself: Germline and genes: mouse. The read ends 1 residue before the CDR3 terminus; that terminus is restored from the germline J gene. The rearrangement joins TRBV26 to TRBJ1-6; D call uncertain. TRBJ1-6 is an ORF for which the function is uncertain. Germline V lookup: CDR1 KGHPV, CDR2 FQNQEV (reference sequence). The V and J ends lost 4 bases and 5 bases respectively, with 6 bases between them. The CDR3 consists of 13 residues. The part of the CDR3 DNA that was read is TGTGCCAGCAGTCAGCAAAATAATTCGCCCCTCTAC. The encoded protein is CASSQQNNSPLY. The CDR3, in full, reads CASSQQNNSPLYF.

Concerning this clone itself: Mouse names are used for the genes. The CDR3 goes on 1 residue after the read ends, and that part is filled in from the germline J gene. This chain links TRBV4 with TRBJ2-5; 9 nucleotides line up with TRBD1. CDR1 is LGHDT and CDR2 is YNNKQL in the germline V gene (reference sequence). The CDR3 is made up of 13 amino acids. The junction had 5 bases not matched to a gene; V was cut back by 5 bases and J by 8 bases. CDR3 DNA (partial): TGTGCCAGCAGCAGACAGGGGGTGGGCACCCAGTAC. This gives the protein CASSRQGVGTQY. The whole CDR3 sequence reads CASSRQGVGTQYF.

On this clone itself: Mouse germline and gene names are used. The CDR3 goes on 1 residue after the read ends, and that part is filled in from the germline J gene. The chain couples TRBV2 to TRBJ2-4, with 8 bases that match TRBD2. The CDR3 is 14 amino acids. With V trimmed by 0 bases and J by 4 bases, 0 bases remained unmatched. Germline V CDR1 and CDR2: LGHNA, YSYQKL. The CDR3 bases that were read are TGTGCCAGCAGCCAAGACTGGGGGGAAAACACCTTGTAC. Its translation: CASSQDWGENTLY. The complete CDR3 reads CASSQDWGENTLYF.

With respect to this clone: Gene names and germline match the mouse. The read ends 1 residue early relative to the CDR3; the germline J gene fills the gap. The V call is TRBV26, the J call TRBJ2-5, with D unclear. CDR1 KGHPV and CDR2 FQNQEV come from the germline V gene (reference sequence). Trimming pared 2 bases from V and 5 bases from J, leaving 8 bases between. The CDR3 consists of 13 residues. This chain's CDR3 is CASSLTEGDTQYF. CDR3 DNA, as far as it was read: TGTGCCAGCAGTCTGACTGAGGGAGACACCCAGTAC.

This clone was counted between two and nine times. Gene names follow the mouse nomenclature. The CDR3 sequence: CASSLSLLGNAEQFF. Incomplete CDR3 DNA: TGTGCCAGCAGTCTGTCCCTGCTGGGGAATGCTGAGCAGTTC. The chain links TRBV26 to TRBJ2-1; D may be TRBD2 (6 bases). From the germline J gene comes the end of the CDR3, since the read stops 1 residue before it. The germline V gene has CDR1 KGHPV and CDR2 FQNQEV (reference sequence). The CDR3 is 15 amino acids. V gave up 0 bases and J gave up 5 bases, with 11 bases separating them.

Of note for this clone: Here the gene names and germline are mouse. The CDR3 end falls 1 residue outside the read, so it is completed with the germline J gene. The V call is TRBV3, the J call TRBJ2-1; 8 bases are shared with TRBD2. Germline CDR1 and CDR2: SNHLY and FYNGKV (reference sequence). The CDR3 consists of 16 residues. Unmatched junction bases numbered 3, after V lost 1 base and J lost 1 base. CDR3 DNA (partial): TGTGCCAGCAGCTTAGATTGGGGGGGGAACTATGCTGAGCAGTTC. Amino acid sequence: CASSLDWGGNYAEQF. The CDR3 in full is CASSLDWGGNYAEQFF.

This clone was recorded once. The gene names here belong to mouse. Read data end 1 residue before the CDR3 end; the end is taken from the germline J gene. The rearrangement uses TRBV16 and TRBJ1-1; D perhaps matches TRBD1 (6 bases). Trimming stripped 0 bases from V and 1 base from J, with 9 bases between. The CDR3 has 15 residues. Germline V CDR1 and CDR2: SGHSA, FRNQAP. The CDR3 sequence: CASSLESRGNTEVFF. The part of the CDR3 DNA that was read is TGTGCAAGCAGCTTAGAATCCAGGGGAAACACAGAAGTCTTC.

Notes on this clone: The gene symbols are mouse symbols. The read stops 1 residue short of the end of the CDR3; the missing end is completed from the germline J gene. The rearrangement links TRBV15 to TRBJ2-5; a possible D gene is TRBD2 (5 bases). Trimming pared 5 bases from V and 2 bases from J, leaving 11 bases between. This CDR3 is 14 amino acids long. Germline-derived CDR1 and CDR2 are SGHND and FRSKSL. CDR3 in amino acids: CASSPLGAQDTQYF. Incomplete CDR3 DNA: TGTGCCAGCAGTCCGCTGGGAGCCCAAGACACCCAGTAC.

In the case of this clone: Gene names denote mouse genes. The observed sequence ends 1 residue before the CDR3 terminus, with the missing tail filled in from the germline J gene. The rearrangement joins TRBV13-1 to TRBJ2-7, with 12 bases aligning to TRBD2. The V gene's germline CDR1 is NSHNY and CDR2 SYGAGN. V trimming: 5 bases; J trimming: 7 bases; junction bases outside the gene matches: 4. The CDR3 runs to 13 residues. The part of the CDR3 DNA that was read is TGTGCCAGCAGAGGACTGGGGGGGGGAGAACAGTAC. This sequence encodes CASRGLGGGEQY. The complete CDR3 reads CASRGLGGGEQYF.

Of note for this clone: These gene names are mouse names. The read ends 1 residue before the CDR3 terminus; that terminus is restored from the germline J gene. The gene calls are TRBV29 and TRBJ2-5, with TRBD2 matching over 8 bases. Trimming removed 8 bases from V and 0 bases from J; junction bases left unmatched: 1. The CDR3 has 13 residues. Germline V gives CDR1 MSHET, CDR2 SYDVDS. The CDR3 DNA, read in part, is TGTGCTAGCGTGGGGGGGAACCAAGACACCCAGTAC. This codes for CASVGGNQDTQY. The entire CDR3 reads CASVGGNQDTQYF.

About this clone itself: Gene and germline names: mouse. The read halts 1 residue ahead of the CDR3 end, with the missing end drawn from the germline J gene. The chain joins TRBV26 to TRBJ2-2, with 7 bases aligning to TRBD2. The V and J ends lost 5 bases and 4 bases, in that order; junction bases with no gene match: 1. Germline V gene lookup returns CDR1 KGHPV and CDR2 FQNQEV (reference sequence). The CDR3 contains 13 residues. CDR3 DNA, as far as it was read: TGTGCCAGCAGTGGGGGGGTCACCGGGCAGCTCTAC. Its protein is CASSGGVTGQLY. The CDR3 as a whole reads CASSGGVTGQLYF. Full variable domain (rest looked up from reference TRBV26 and TRBJ2-2): NSKVIQTPRYLVKGQGQKAKMRCIPEKGHPVVFWYQQNKNNEFKFLINFQNQEVLQQIDMTEKRFSAECPSNSPCSLEIQSSEAGDSALYLCASSGGVTGQLYFGEGSKLTVL.

On this clone itself: Gene labels here are mouse ones. The read falls 1 residue short of the CDR3 end, and the missing part is taken from the germline J gene. V and J are TRBV13-2 and TRBJ1-4, with 9 bases aligning to TRBD1. Germline values: CDR1 NNHNN, CDR2 SYGAGS (reference sequence). The CDR3 is 13 amino acids. V was clipped by 5 bases and J by 6 bases; unmatched bases: 2. The chain's CDR3 is CASGTGGDERLFF. The sequenced CDR3 bases are TGTGCCAGCGGGACAGGGGGGGACGAAAGATTATTT.

On this clone: All gene names here are mouse names. The observed sequence ends 1 residue before the CDR3 terminus, with the missing tail filled in from the germline J gene. The chain employs TRBV1 and TRBJ1-1, with D possibly being TRBD1 (5 bases). Germline CDR1 NSQYPW, CDR2 LRSPGD (reference sequence). CDR3 length: 13 residues. The V gene lost 4 bases and the J gene lost 0 bases, with 6 bases spanning the gap. CDR3 loop: CTCSGTSNTEVFF. CDR3 bases read: TGCACCTGCAGTGGGACATCAAACACAGAAGTCTTC. The full variable domain, in which reference TRBV1 and TRBJ1-1 provide the parts outside the CDR3, is VTLLEQNPRWRLVPRGQAVNLRCILKNSQYPWMSWYQQDLQKQLQWLFTLRSPGDKEVKSLPGADYLATRVTDTELRLQVANMSQGRTLYCTCSGTSNTEVFFGKGTRLTVV.

On this clone itself: Gene names denote mouse genes. The read is 1 residue too short to cover the CDR3 end, so that end is filled in from the germline J gene. This chain connects TRBV3 to TRBJ2-5; 10 bases agree with TRBD2. The V and J ends lost 5 bases and 4 bases, in that order; junction bases with no gene match: 6. The CDR3 totals 15 residues. In germline, CDR1 is SNHLY, CDR2 FYNGKV (reference sequence). The sequenced CDR3 bases are TGTGCCAGCAGCCCCGACTGGGGGGATGAAGACACCCAGTAC. Protein: CASSPDWGDEDTQY. The entire CDR3 protein is CASSPDWGDEDTQYF.

This clone was seen only a few times. Germline and genes: mouse. CDR3 DNA, as far as it was read: TGTGCCAGCAGCTTAGAGGGGGTGGACACCCAGTAC. It is translated as CASSLEGVDTQY. The entire CDR3 is CASSLEGVDTQYF. The chain uses TRBV3 and TRBJ2-5; D is perhaps TRBD1 (6 bases). The read ends 1 residue before the CDR3 terminus; that terminus is restored from the germline J gene. This CDR3 spans 13 amino acids. From germline, CDR1 is SNHLY and CDR2 FYNGKV (reference sequence). The V gene lost 1 base and the J gene lost 6 bases, with 8 bases spanning the gap.

This clone counts as large (0.1 to 1%). Mouse names are used for the genes. CDR3 residues: CASSDRGYNNQAPLF. Incomplete CDR3 DNA: TGTGCCAGCAGTGACAGGGGCTATAACAACCAGGCTCCGCTT. This chain connects TRBV14 to TRBJ1-5; 8 bases map to TRBD1. The sequence runs out 1 residue before the end of the CDR3; the remainder is reconstructed from the germline J gene. Germline CDR1 reads SGHDT; CDR2 reads FRDEAV. V was pared by 4 bases and J by 0 bases, with 3 bases of the junction left unmatched. This CDR3 contains 15 residues.